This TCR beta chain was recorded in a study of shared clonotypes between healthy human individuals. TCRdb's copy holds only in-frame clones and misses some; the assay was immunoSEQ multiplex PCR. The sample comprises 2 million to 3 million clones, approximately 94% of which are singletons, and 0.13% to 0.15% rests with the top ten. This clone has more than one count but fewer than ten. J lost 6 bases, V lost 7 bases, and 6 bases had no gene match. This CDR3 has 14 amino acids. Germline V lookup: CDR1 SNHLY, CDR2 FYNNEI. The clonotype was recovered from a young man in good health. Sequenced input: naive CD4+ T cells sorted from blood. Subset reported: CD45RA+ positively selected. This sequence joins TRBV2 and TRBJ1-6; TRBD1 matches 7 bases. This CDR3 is CASMGNRGNSPLHF. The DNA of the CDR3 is TGTGCCAGCATGGGGAACAGGGGTAATTCACCCCTCCACTTT.